This T cell receptor beta chain was captured in a study of OX40 agonist ivuxolimab in advanced cancers. This table comes from immunoSEQ multiplex PCR, and its TCRdb copy is limited to in-frame clones, with some not included. The sample contains tens of thousands of clones, approximately 82% of which appear only once. Between the trimmed V and J ends, which lost 1 base and 0 bases, there was a span of 7 bases. The germline gives CDR1 LGHNA, CDR2 YNFKEQ. There are 15 residues in the CDR3. The V and J genes are TRBV4-2 and TRBJ2-1; D gene unclear. This clonotype was sampled from an adult with an advanced solid tumor such as melanoma, head and neck, liver or kidney cancer. The specimen was CD4+ or CD8+ T cells sorted from blood, collected in a trial of the OX40 agonist ivuxolimab. This chain's CDR3 is CASSQGGDSYNEQFF. The CDR3 bases are TGTGCCAGCAGCCAAGGTGGGGACTCCTACAATGAGCAGTTCTTC.